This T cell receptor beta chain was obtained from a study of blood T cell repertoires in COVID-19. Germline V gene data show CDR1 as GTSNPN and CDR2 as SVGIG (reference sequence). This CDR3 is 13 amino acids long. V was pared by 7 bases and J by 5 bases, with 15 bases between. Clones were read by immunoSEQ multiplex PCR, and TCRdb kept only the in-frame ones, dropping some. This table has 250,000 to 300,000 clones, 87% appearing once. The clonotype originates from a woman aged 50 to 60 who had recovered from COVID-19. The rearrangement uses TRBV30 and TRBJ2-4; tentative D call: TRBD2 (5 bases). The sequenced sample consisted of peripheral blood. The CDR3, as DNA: TGTGCCTCGGTGCCCCGGGGAGAAAACATTCAGTACTTC. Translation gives CASVPRGENIQYF.